The clone carrying this TCR beta chain was seen a few times. What it recognizes is unknown. The CDR3 runs to 14 residues. V shed 5 bases and J shed 5 bases, with 17 bases lying between them. Per germline, CDR1 SGHTS and CDR2 YDEGEE. This record belongs to a study of metastatic and nonmetastatic thyroid tumors. Study in general: Repertoires were compared across blood and tumor or nodule tissue from malignant and benign thyroid patients.

Study processing details: A classifier for distant metastasis in papillary thyroid cancer was constructed using CDR3 differences observed across clinicopathological groups. TCRdb re-analyzed the PCR reads using MiXCR. TCRdb, not the original authors, processed these V and J calls. The sample lists some 26,000 clones, about 3.9% occurring once. All patients were untreated before thyroid surgery. Study observations and caveats: As reported, TCR beta diversity in blood and tumor was significantly higher in malignant thyroid tumors than in benign nodules.

This receptor was identified in a male donor with papillary thyroid cancer or a benign thyroid nodule (not recorded which). Some clones in this sample may be carry-over from other donors' samples. The V call is TRBV5-8, the J call TRBJ2-7; TRBD2 is a possible D gene (7 bases). Sequencing used blood. CDR3 residues: CASSDGGAGNEQYF. The CDR3 coding sequence is TGTGCCAGCAGTGATGGGGGGGCAGGGAACGAGCAGTACTTC.